The 26 T cell receptor beta chains listed next were all sequenced from one sample in a study of lymphopenia after photon versus proton radiotherapy (dated by TCRdb to 2018 to 2020). The library was obtained by the immunoSEQ multiplex PCR assay. Sourced from immuneACCESS, this table was stored by TCRdb with only in-frame sequences that have V and J called. A share of the clones is absent; for the studies checked, an unresolved V gene accounts for under half, and the remainder has no known explanation. The table for this sample lists 40,000 or so clones; roughly 85% of them were counted only once. The ten top clones hold roughly 2.3% of the sample. The specimen was peripheral blood, collected from a patient treated with photon-based radiotherapy. Source of these receptors: a man aged 35 to 55 with gastric cancer.

The chain uses TRBV5-1 and TRBJ1-4, with D unclear. Germline V lookup: CDR1 SGHRS, CDR2 YFSETQ. The CDR3 loop spans 15 amino acids. V lost 4 bases and J 1 base, leaving 11 bases between the germline ends. The CDR3 DNA follows: TGCGCCAGCAGCCCGAACATGGGAACTAATGAAAAACTGTTTTTT. This translates into CASSPNMGTNEKLFF.

The CDR3: CASDRDFEAFF. Here the CDR3 DNA reads TGTGCCTCGGACAGAGATTTTGAAGCTTTCTTT. This chain links TRBV30 with TRBJ1-1; D is possibly TRBD1 (6 bases). CDR3 size: 11 residues. Trimming took off 7 bases at V and 7 bases at J, with 13 bases between the two ends. CDR1 is GTSNPN, CDR2 SVGIG, per germline (reference sequence). The entire variable domain, with the rest obtained from reference TRBV30 and TRBJ1-1, is as follows: SQTIHQWPATLVQPVGSPLSLECTVEGTSNPNLYWYRQAAGRGLQLLFYSVGIGQISSEVPQNLSASRPQDRQFILSSKKLLLSDSGFYLCASDRDFEAFFGQGTRLTVV.

The CDR3 sequence is CASSQRPDTQYF. DNA of the CDR3: TGCGCCAGCAGCCAGCGACCAGATACGCAGTATTTT. The V and J genes are TRBV4-1 and TRBJ2-3; D unresolved. Germline V gene sequence: CDR1 MGHRA, CDR2 YSYEKL. The CDR3 consists of 12 residues. Between the trimmed V and J ends, which lost 3 bases and 4 bases, there was a span of 5 bases.

The V and J genes are TRBV4-2 and TRBJ1-6, with D uncertain. This CDR3 has 13 amino acids. Trimming stripped 6 bases from V and 4 bases from J, with 7 bases between. Germline V gives CDR1 LGHNA, CDR2 YNFKEQ. CDR3 protein: CASSPAYNSPLHF. In nucleotides, the CDR3 is TGTGCCAGCAGTCCGGCATATAATTCACCCCTCCACTTT.

The V call is TRBV19, the J call TRBJ1-5; TRBD1 aligns across 7 bases. This CDR3 contains 15 residues. The germline gives CDR1 LNHDA, CDR2 SQIVND (reference sequence). With 3 bases clipped from V and 2 bases from J, the junction kept 4 bases outside the gene matches. CDR3 coding DNA: TGTGCCAGTAGTATCGTCACAGGGGGCAATCAGCCCCAGCATTTT. Its protein is CASSIVTGGNQPQHF.

The chain couples TRBV6-5 to TRBJ1-3; weak D call: TRBD1 (5 bases). Germline CDR1 MNHEY, CDR2 SVGAGI. The V and J ends lost 6 bases and 0 bases respectively, with 9 bases between them. The CDR3 runs 14 residues. CDR3 coding DNA: TGTGCCAGCAGAGACAGAGTCTCTGGAAACACCATATATTTT. Translation: CASRDRVSGNTIYF.

The genes are TRBV19 and TRBJ1-1; tentative D call: TRBD1 (6 bases). This CDR3 has 17 amino acids. V was trimmed by 10 bases and J by 0 bases, leaving 24 bases between them. Germline assignment: CDR1 LNHDA and CDR2 SQIVND (reference sequence). CDR3 nucleotide sequence: TGTGCCACAACCGAATTCCGGGAAGGGACAATGAACACTGAAGCTTTCTTT. Its protein product is CATTEFREGTMNTEAFF. The variable domain in full, completed from reference TRBV19 and TRBJ1-1, reads DGGITQSPKYLFRKEGQNVTLSCEQNLNHDAMYWYRQDPGQGLRLIYYSQIVNDFQKGDIAEGYSVSREKKESFPLTVTSAQKNPTAFYLCATTEFREGTMNTEAFFGQGTRLTVV.

This sequence joins TRBV4-1 and TRBJ1-1; 11 positions match TRBD1. In germline, CDR1 is MGHRA, CDR2 YSYEKL. The trim removed 2 bases at V and 7 bases at J, leaving 12 bases unmatched. This CDR3 region has 17 residues. The CDR3 DNA reads as TGCGCCAGCAGCCAACCCCGAGCCGGGACAGGGGGGGGTGAAGCTTTCTTT. Encoded protein: CASSQPRAGTGGGEAFF.

The rearrangement joins TRBV7-6 to TRBJ2-6, with D possibly TRBD1 on 5 matching bases. V lost 5 bases and J lost 0, with 17 bases in between. Germline V lookup: CDR1 SGHVS, CDR2 FNYEAQ. The CDR3 covers 18 residues. CDR3 in amino acids: CASSTSRGPFSGANVLTF. The CDR3 DNA reads TGTGCCAGCAGCACCTCTAGGGGTCCCTTCTCTGGGGCCAACGTCCTGACTTTC.

CDR3: CASSQVLGPSGGDEQFF. CDR3 in DNA: TGCGCCAGCAGCCAAGTTTTGGGGCCCTCGGGGGGAGATGAGCAGTTCTTC. The rearrangement uses TRBV4-1 and TRBJ2-1, with 7 bases identical to TRBD2. The V gene's germline CDR1 is MGHRA and CDR2 YSYEKL. The CDR3 is 17 amino acids. J was trimmed by 8 bases and V by 1 base; bases with no gene match: 14.

The V and J genes are TRBV10-3 and TRBJ1-1; TRBD1 might be the D (5 bases). Trimming shortened V by 6 bases and J by 6 bases, and 14 bases separated the two germline ends. In germline, CDR1 is ENHRY, CDR2 SYGVKD. The CDR3 extends over 13 amino acids. CDR3 coding DNA: TGTGCCATCAGGTCCCCCGGGGGGGCTGAAGCTTTCTTT. Its protein is CAIRSPGGAEAFF.

V and J are TRBV9 and TRBJ1-4; 7 positions match TRBD1. Germline CDR1 reads SGDLS; CDR2 reads YYNGEE. V shed 4 bases and J 5 bases; nucleotides not matched to a gene: 8. This CDR3 spans 15 amino acids. The CDR3 region is CASSPGQALNEKLFF. CDR3 sequence (DNA): TGTGCCAGCAGCCCAGGACAGGCCCTCAATGAAAAACTGTTTTTT.

As to this clone: Other DNA sequences in the sample encode the same CDR3. This chain connects TRBV19 to TRBJ2-1; D remains ambiguous. The CDR3 spans 15 residues. V was cut by 0 bases and J by 2 bases, with 8 bases left in between. CDR1 and CDR2 (germline): LNHDA, SQIVND (reference sequence). The CDR3 DNA reads as TGTGCCAGTAGTATAGAAGGCAGCACCTACAATGAGCAGTTCTTC. It encodes CASSIEGSTYNEQFF.

The count of this clone is one. V usage is TRBV27 and J usage is TRBJ2-1; no firm D call. Trimming left V 5 bases short and J 4 bases short, with 12 bases between. Germline loops: CDR1 MNHEY, CDR2 SMNVEV (reference sequence). The CDR3 is 14 residues long. The CDR3 DNA reads TGTGCCAGCAGTCTAACAGAAACATACAATGAGCAGTTCTTC. The encoded protein is CASSLTETYNEQFF.

This clone was recorded once. This chain connects TRBV10-3 to TRBJ2-7, with D perhaps TRBD1 or TRBD2 (5 bases each). Germline lookup yields CDR1 ENHRY and CDR2 SYGVKD. This CDR3 region has 14 residues. Trimming shortened V by 5 bases and J by 2 bases, and 13 bases separated the two germline ends. Written as DNA, the CDR3 is TGTGCCATCAGTACTGGGACGGGTCCCTACGAGCAGTACTTC. Its translation: CAISTGTGPYEQYF.

This chain joins TRBV11-2 and TRBJ1-1, with 10 bases aligning to TRBD1. This CDR3 is 15 amino acids long. Per germline, CDR1 SGHAT and CDR2 FQNNGV. The V gene end was trimmed by 1 base and the J gene end by 4 bases; junction bases not matched to a gene: 3. This CDR3 reads CASSLAGQGSTEAFF. Here the CDR3 DNA reads TGTGCCAGCAGCTTAGCGGGACAGGGGAGCACTGAAGCTTTCTTT.

This clone is a singleton in its sample. The genes are TRBV7-6 and TRBJ2-7; 7 bases are a match to TRBD1. Germline CDR1 and CDR2: SGHVS and FNYEAQ. J was trimmed by 5 bases and V by 2 bases; bases with no gene match: 6. CDR3 length equals 14 residues. CDR3 amino acids: CASSLRGRSNEQYF. CDR3 sequence (DNA): TGTGCCAGCAGCTTAAGGGGGCGCAGCAACGAGCAGTACTTC.

The V call is TRBV19, the J call TRBJ1-5; 7 bases line up with TRBD1. Trimming cost V 5 bases and J 8 bases; bases outside gene matches: 12. The CDR3 covers 15 residues. The germline V gene encodes CDR1 LNHDA and CDR2 SQIVND (reference sequence). CDR3 DNA: TGTGCCAGTAGTCCCGGGGACAGCGGATGGAAGCCCCAGCATTTT. This encodes CASSPGDSGWKPQHF.

This clone has just one count. The genes are TRBV5-4 and TRBJ1-6, with 7 bases lining up with TRBD1. The CDR3 runs to 13 residues. The V and J ends lost 4 bases and 13 bases, in that order; junction bases with no gene match: 8. The germline gives CDR1 SGHNT, CDR2 YYREEE (reference sequence). CDR3 sequence: CASSMAGGTPLHF. CDR3 in DNA: TGTGCCAGCAGCATGGCAGGGGGGACTCCCCTCCACTTT.

In its sample, this clone was seen a few times. The rearrangement links TRBV7-9 to TRBJ2-3; 8 bases agree with TRBD2. The CDR3 runs to 15 residues. From germline, CDR1 is SEHNR and CDR2 FQNEAQ (reference sequence). J lost 6 bases, V lost 7 bases, and 12 bases had no gene match. In DNA form, the CDR3 reads TGTGCCAGCACAACCAGGGTTAGCGGGACCGATACGCAGTATTTT. This gives the protein CASTTRVSGTDTQYF.

The CDR3 DNA reads TGCGCCAGCAGCCAAGGGGACAGTCTGTCTCAGGGCAATCAGCCCCAGCATTTT. Translating gives CASSQGDSLSQGNQPQHF. The V and J genes are TRBV4-1 and TRBJ1-5; 7 bases fit TRBD1. After removal of 1 base from V and 2 bases from J, the junction contained 11 bases not matched to a gene. The CDR3 contains 18 residues. Germline CDR1 is MGHRA and CDR2 is YSYEKL.

The V gene is TRBV7-9, the J gene TRBJ1-3; 9 bases are a match to TRBD1. In germline, CDR1 is SEHNR, CDR2 FQNEAQ (reference sequence). Trimming took 6 bases from V and 3 from J; bases not matched to a gene: 12. CDR3 length equals 17 residues. The DNA for the CDR3 is TGTGCCAGCAGTTACATCACAGGGGGCGCTTATGGAAACACCATATATTTT. Protein product: CASSYITGGAYGNTIYF.

The chain recombines TRBV29-1 with TRBJ1-4; D call uncertain. This CDR3 is 11 amino acids long. V was clipped by 6 bases and J by 7 bases, with 9 bases between them. Germline assignment: CDR1 SQVTM and CDR2 ANQGSEA. Written as DNA, the CDR3 is TGCAGCGTCTACGGGAGTGAAAAACTGTTTTTT. Its protein product is CSVYGSEKLFF.

CDR3 nucleotides: TGTGCCAGCAGTGACAGGGCTTCTAATGAAAAACTGTTTTTT. Translated, it gives CASSDRASNEKLFF. The chain recombines TRBV2 with TRBJ1-4, with D perhaps matching TRBD1 (5 bases). Germline V gene lookup returns CDR1 SNHLY and CDR2 FYNNEI. The CDR3 spans 14 residues. The germline V and J ends were trimmed by 3 bases and 3 bases, with 8 bases remaining between them.

The CDR3: CASSFWPTEADEQYF. The CDR3 DNA sequence: TGTGCCAGCAGCTTCTGGCCCACGGAAGCTGACGAGCAGTACTTC. The chain links TRBV5-6 to TRBJ2-7; D unresolved. CDR3 length: 15 amino acids. CDR1 is SGHDT and CDR2 is YYEEEE in the germline V gene. V was shortened by 2 bases and J by 5 bases, with 17 bases between the two germline ends.

A note on this clone: The junction departs from germline at one end; a sequencing error may be responsible. The V call is TRBV13, the J call TRBJ2-6, with D uncertain. CDR3 length: 14 residues. Germline V gives CDR1 PRHDT, CDR2 FYEKMQ (reference sequence). The CDR3 region is CASSLDPGANVLTF. CDR3 bases: TGTGCAAGCAGCTTAGACCCTGGGGCCAACGTCCTGACTTTC.